Shown below are 9 T cell receptor beta chains from a single sample sequenced in a study of T cells in Graves' hyperthyroidism and ophthalmopathy. RNA transcripts yielded amplified TCR beta CDR3 regions. In the first-round RT-PCR of the TCR CDR3, the HTBI primer set was used. Each CDR3 protein gets one entry after TCRdb re-called the multiplex PCR reads with MiXCR. The data show about 570,000 distinct CDR3 sequences, 46% seen once. The sequenced sample was peripheral blood or thyroid tissue (not recorded which). These receptors were collected from an adult woman with Graves' disease, either hyperthyroidism or ophthalmopathy (not recorded which).

This chain joins TRBV12-3 or TRBV12-4 and TRBJ1-5; 9 bases agree with TRBD1. The CDR3 sequence is 18 residues long. V shed 4 bases and J 0 bases; nucleotides not matched to a gene: 10. As DNA, the CDR3 is TGTGCCAGCAGTTGGCCGGGACAGGGAAACACTAGCAATCAGCCCCAGCATTTT. As protein: CASSWPGQGNTSNQPQHF.

This clonotype was seen many times. The rearrangement links TRBV7-9 to TRBJ2-7; D possibly matches TRBD1 or TRBD2 (5 bases each). The CDR3 sequence is 15 residues long. Trimming removed 0 bases from V and 4 bases from J, with 13 bases in between. Germline V gene data show CDR1 as SEHNR and CDR2 as FQNEAQ (reference sequence). This CDR3 reads CASSLAPGPQYEQYF. The CDR3 region has the DNA TGTGCCAGCAGCTTAGCTCCGGGACCCCAATACGAGCAGTACTTC.

This clonotype was picked up many times. The genes are TRBV7-9 and TRBJ1-1; 11 bases match TRBD1. The V and J ends lost 5 bases and 7 bases, in that order; junction bases with no gene match: 6. CDR1 SEHNR and CDR2 FQNEAQ come from the germline V gene (reference sequence). The CDR3 extends over 14 amino acids. The CDR3 DNA follows: TGTGCCAGCAGCAGGGACAGGGGGACGAATGAAGCTTTCTTT. Its protein is CASSRDRGTNEAFF.

The table lists this clonotype with many counts. The chain joins TRBV11-1 to TRBJ1-1; D is uncertain. The CDR3 is 14 residues long. Per germline, CDR1 SGHAT and CDR2 FQDESV (reference sequence). Trimming stripped 5 bases from V and 5 bases from J, with 15 bases between. CDR3 DNA sequence: TGTGCCAGCAGCCCCCAAGGCGGAGGGACTGAAGCTTTCTTT. The encoded protein is CASSPQGGGTEAFF.

DNA for the CDR3: TGTGCCATCAGTCTTACTAGCGAAGCCGGGGAGCTGTTTTTT. Translated: CAISLTSEAGELFF. The rearrangement joins TRBV10-3 to TRBJ2-2; 7 bases agree with TRBD2. This CDR3 spans 14 amino acids. J gave up 6 bases and V 5 bases, and 6 bases lay outside the gene matches. CDR1 is ENHRY, CDR2 SYGVKD, per germline.

V gene TRBV12-3 or TRBV12-4 combines with J gene TRBJ2-1; no firm D call. The CDR3 is made up of 11 amino acids. Trimming stripped 4 bases from V and 16 bases from J, with 14 bases between. CDR3 sequence reads: CASSSNSVEFF. The CDR3 DNA follows: TGTGCCAGCAGTTCCAACAGTGTCGAATTCTTC.

A word on this clonotype: In this CDR3 the conserved last residue, phenylalanine or tryptophan, is missing, so a read error is likely. No DNA is shown, since the ends of the CDR3 on it are uncertain; the CDR3 is the one TCRdb lists. The gene calls are TRBV12-3 or TRBV12-4 and TRBJ2-7; whether TRBD1, the table's D call, matches the DNA was not checked. The CDR3 extends over 8 residues, inclusive of both ends. The CDR3 sequence is CAGSTTGT.

As DNA, the CDR3 is TGTGCCAGCAGTCTCCCGGGATATCAGCCCCAGTACTTC. It translates to CASSLPGYQPQYF. The chain combines TRBV12-3 or TRBV12-4 with TRBJ2-5; the D gene is possibly TRBD2 (5 bases). With 5 bases removed from V and 9 bases from J, the gap between germline ends came to 16 bases. The CDR3 length is 13 residues.

This clonotype was seen more than once but under ten times. V and J are TRBV2 and TRBJ1-5, with D perhaps matching TRBD1 (5 bases). V lost 5 bases, J lost 6 bases, and 11 bases lay in between. CDR3 length: 13 amino acids. Germline-derived CDR1 and CDR2 are SNHLY and FYNNEI. The DNA of the CDR3 is TGTGCCAGCAGTCCTCAGGGATTTCAGCCCCAGCATTTT. Protein product: CASSPQGFQPQHF.